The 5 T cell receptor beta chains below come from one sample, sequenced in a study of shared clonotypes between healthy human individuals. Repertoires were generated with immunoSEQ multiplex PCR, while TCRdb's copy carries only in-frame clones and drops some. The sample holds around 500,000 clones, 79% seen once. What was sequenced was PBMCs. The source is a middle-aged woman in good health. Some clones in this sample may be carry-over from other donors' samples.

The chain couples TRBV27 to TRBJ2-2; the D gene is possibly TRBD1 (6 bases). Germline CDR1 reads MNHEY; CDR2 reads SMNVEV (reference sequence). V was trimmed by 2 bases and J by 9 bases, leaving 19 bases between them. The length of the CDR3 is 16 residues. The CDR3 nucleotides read TGTGCCAGCAGTTTAGGGTCAGGGGTGGCGATTCGGGAGCTGTTTTTT. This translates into CASSLGSGVAIRELFF.

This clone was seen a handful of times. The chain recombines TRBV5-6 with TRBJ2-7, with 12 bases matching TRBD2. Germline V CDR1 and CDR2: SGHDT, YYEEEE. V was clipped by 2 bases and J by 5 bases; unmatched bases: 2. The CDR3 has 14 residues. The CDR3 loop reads CASSFGLAGNEQYF. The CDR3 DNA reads TGTGCCAGCAGCTTCGGACTAGCGGGAAACGAGCAGTACTTC.

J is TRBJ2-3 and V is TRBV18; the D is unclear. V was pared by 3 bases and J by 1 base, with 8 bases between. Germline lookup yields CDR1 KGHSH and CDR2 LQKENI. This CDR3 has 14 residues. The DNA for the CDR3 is TGTGCCAGCTCACCTGCAGGCGGCACAGATACGCAGTATTTT. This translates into CASSPAGGTDTQYF.

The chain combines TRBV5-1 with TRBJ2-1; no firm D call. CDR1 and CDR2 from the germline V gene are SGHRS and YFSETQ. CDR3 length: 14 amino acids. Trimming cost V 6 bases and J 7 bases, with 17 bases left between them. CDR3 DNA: TGCGCCAGCAACCCGGCCCGGTTGGAAAATGAGCAGTTCTTC. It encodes CASNPARLENEQFF.

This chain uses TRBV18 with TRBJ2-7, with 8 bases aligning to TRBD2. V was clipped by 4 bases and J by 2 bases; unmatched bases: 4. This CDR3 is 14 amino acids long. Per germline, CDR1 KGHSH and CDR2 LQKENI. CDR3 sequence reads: CASSLGGRTYEQYF. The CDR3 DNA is TGTGCCAGCTCACTTGGCGGGAGGACCTACGAGCAGTACTTC.